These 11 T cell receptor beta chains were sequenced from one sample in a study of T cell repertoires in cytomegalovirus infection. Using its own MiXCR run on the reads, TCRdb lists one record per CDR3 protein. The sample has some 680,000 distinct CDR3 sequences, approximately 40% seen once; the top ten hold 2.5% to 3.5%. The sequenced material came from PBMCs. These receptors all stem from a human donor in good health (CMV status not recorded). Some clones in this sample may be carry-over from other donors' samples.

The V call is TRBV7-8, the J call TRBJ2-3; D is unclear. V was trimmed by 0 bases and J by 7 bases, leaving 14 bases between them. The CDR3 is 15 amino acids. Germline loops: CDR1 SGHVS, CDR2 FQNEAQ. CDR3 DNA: TGTGCCAGCAGCTTAGCGGGCACCGCTTCTTATACGCAGTATTTT. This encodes CASSLAGTASYTQYF.

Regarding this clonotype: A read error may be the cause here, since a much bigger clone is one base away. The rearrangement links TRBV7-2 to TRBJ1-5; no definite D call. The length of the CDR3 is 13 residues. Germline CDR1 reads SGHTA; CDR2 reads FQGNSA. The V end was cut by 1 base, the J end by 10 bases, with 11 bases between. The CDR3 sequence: CASSLVLGGPQHF. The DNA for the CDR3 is TGTGCCAGCAGCTTAGTCTTGGGTGGCCCCCAGCATTTT.

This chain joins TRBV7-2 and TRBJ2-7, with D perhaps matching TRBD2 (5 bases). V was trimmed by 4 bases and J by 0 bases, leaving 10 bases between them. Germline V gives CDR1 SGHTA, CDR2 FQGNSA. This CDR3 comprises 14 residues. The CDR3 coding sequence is TGTGCCAGCAGCTCAGACTACGTCTCCTACGAGCAGTACTTC. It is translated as CASSSDYVSYEQYF. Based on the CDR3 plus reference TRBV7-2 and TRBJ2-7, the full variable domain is GAGVSQSPSNKVTEKGKDVELRCDPISGHTALYWYRQSLGQGLEFLIYFQGNSAPDKSGLPSDRFSAERTGGSVSTLTIQRTQQEDSAVYLCASSSDYVSYEQYFGPGTRLTVT.

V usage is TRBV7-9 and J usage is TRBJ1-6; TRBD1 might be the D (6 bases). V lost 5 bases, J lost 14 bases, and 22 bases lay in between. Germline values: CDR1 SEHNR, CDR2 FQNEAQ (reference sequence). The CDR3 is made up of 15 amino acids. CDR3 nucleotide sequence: TGTGCCAGCAGCCCAGGTGGGGGCCAAGGATCAGCCCTCCACTTT. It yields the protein CASSPGGGQGSALHF.

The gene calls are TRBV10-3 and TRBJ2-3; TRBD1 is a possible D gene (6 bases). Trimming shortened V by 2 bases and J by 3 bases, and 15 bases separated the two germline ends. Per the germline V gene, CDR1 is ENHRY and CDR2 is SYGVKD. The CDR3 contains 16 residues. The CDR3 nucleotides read TGTGCCATCAGTGAGACAGAACAGGGTTTTACAGATACGCAGTATTTT. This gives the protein CAISETEQGFTDTQYF.

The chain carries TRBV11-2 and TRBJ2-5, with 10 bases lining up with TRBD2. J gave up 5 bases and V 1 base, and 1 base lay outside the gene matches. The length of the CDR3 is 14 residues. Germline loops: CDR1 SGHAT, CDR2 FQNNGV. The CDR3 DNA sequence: TGTGCCAGCAGCTTAGGGGGACTAGCGGAGACCCAGTACTTC. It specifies CASSLGGLAETQYF.

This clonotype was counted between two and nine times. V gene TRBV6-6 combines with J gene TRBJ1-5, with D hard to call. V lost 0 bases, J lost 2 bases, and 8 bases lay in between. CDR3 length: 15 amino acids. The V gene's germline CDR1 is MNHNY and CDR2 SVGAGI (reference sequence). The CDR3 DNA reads TGTGCCAGCAGTTACTCGCCCGGGGGCAATCAGCCCCAGCATTTT. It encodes CASSYSPGGNQPQHF.

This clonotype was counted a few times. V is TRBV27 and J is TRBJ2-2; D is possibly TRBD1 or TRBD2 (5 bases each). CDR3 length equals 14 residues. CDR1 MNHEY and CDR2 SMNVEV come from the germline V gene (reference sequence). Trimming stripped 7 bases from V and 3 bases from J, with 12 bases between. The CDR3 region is CASTGTVDTGELFF. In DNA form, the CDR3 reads TGTGCCAGCACCGGGACGGTTGACACCGGGGAGCTGTTTTTT.

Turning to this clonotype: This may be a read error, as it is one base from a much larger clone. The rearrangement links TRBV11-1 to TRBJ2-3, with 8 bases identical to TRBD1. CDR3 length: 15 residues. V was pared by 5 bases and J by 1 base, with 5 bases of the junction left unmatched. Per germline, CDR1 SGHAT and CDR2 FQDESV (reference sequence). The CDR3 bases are TGTGCCAGCAGCGTAGAGGGACAGGGCACAGATACGCAGTATTTT. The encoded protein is CASSVEGQGTDTQYF.

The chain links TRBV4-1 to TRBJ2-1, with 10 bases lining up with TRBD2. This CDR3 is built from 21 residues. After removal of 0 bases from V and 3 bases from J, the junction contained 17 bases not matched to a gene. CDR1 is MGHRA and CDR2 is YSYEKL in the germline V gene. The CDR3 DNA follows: TGCGCCAGCAGCCAAGATCCGGGTAGCGGGAGGCCGGGCAGTGGCTACAATGAGCAGTTCTTC. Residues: CASSQDPGSGRPGSGYNEQFF.

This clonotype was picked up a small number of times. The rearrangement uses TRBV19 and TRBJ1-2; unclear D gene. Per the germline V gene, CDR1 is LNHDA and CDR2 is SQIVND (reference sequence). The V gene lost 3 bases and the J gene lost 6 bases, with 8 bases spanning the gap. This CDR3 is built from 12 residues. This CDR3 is CASSMRADGYTF. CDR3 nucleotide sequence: TGTGCCAGTAGTATGAGGGCAGATGGCTACACCTTC.